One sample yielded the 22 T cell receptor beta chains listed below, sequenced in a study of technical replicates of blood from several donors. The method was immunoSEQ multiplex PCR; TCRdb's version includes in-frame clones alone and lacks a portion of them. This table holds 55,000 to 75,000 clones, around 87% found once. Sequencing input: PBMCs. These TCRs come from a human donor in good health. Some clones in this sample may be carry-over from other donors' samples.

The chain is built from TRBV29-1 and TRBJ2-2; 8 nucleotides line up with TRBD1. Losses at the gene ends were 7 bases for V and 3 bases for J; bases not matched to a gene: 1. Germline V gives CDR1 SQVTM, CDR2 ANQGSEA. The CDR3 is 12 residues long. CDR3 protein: CSADRDTGELFF. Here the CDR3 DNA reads TGCAGCGCGGACAGGGACACCGGGGAGCTGTTTTTT.

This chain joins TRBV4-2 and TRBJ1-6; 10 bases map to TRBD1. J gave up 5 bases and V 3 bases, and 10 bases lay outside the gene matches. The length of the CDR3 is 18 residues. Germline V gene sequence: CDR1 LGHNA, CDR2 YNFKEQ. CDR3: CASSQEGRQGANNSPLHF. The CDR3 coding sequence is TGTGCCAGCAGCCAGGAAGGGAGACAGGGGGCAAATAATTCACCCCTCCACTTT.

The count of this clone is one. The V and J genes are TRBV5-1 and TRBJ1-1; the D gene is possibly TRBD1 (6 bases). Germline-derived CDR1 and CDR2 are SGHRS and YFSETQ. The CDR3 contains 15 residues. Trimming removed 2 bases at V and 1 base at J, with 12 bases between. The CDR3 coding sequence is TGCGCCAGCAGCTTTCAGGGAGGGGGGAACACTGAAGCTTTCTTT. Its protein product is CASSFQGGGNTEAFF. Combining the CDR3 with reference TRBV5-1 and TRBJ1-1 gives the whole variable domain KAGVTQTPRYLIKTRGQQVTLSCSPISGHRSVSWYQQTPGQGLQFLFEYFSETQRNKGNFPGRFSGRQFSNSRSEMNVSTLELGDSALYLCASSFQGGGNTEAFFGQGTRLTVV.

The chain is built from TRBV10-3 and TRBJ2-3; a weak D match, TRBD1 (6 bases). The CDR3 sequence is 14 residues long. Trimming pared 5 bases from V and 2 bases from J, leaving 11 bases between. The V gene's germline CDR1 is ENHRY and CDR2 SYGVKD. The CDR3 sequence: CAISWTENTDTQYF. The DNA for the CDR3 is TGTGCCATCAGTTGGACAGAAAACACAGATACGCAGTATTTT.

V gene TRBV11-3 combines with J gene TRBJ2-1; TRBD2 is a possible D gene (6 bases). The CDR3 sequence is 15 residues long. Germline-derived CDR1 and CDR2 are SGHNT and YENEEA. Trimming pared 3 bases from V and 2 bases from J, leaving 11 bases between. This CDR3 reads CASSLGGGPYNEQFF. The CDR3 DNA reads TGTGCCAGCAGCTTGGGGGGAGGCCCCTACAATGAGCAGTTCTTC. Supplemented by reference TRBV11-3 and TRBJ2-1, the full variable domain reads EAGVVQSPRYKIIEKKQPVAFWCNPISGHNTLYWYLQNLGQGPELLIRYENEEAVDDSQLPKDRFSAERLKGVDSTLKIQPAELGDSAVYLCASSLGGGPYNEQFFGPGTRLTVL.

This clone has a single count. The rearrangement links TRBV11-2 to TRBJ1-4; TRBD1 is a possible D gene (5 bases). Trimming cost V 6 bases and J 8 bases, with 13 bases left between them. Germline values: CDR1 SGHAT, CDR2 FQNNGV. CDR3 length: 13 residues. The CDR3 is CASRGEGSEKLFF. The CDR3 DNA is TGTGCCAGCAGGGGGGAGGGTAGCGAAAAACTGTTTTTT.

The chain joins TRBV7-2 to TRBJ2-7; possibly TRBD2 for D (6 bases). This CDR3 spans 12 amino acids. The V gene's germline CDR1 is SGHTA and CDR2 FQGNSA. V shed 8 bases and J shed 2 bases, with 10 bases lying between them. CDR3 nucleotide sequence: TGTGCCAGCCAGACTAGTCCCTACGAGCAGTACTTC. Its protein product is CASQTSPYEQYF.

CDR3 DNA: TGTGCCAGCAGTCCCCACGGGAAGGGTGGGGTTTATGGCTACACCTTC. Amino acids: CASSPHGKGGVYGYTF. The rearrangement links TRBV27 to TRBJ1-2, with no clear D. Looked up from germline, CDR1 is MNHEY and CDR2 is SMNVEV (reference sequence). V lost 5 bases and J lost 5, with 21 bases in between. The CDR3 has 16 amino acids.

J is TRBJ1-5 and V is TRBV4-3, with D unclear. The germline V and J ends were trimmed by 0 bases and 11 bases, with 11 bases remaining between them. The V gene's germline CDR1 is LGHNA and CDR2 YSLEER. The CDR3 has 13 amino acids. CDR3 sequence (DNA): TGCGCCAGCAGCCAAGATGTCTGGGGAGCCCAGCATTTT. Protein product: CASSQDVWGAQHF.

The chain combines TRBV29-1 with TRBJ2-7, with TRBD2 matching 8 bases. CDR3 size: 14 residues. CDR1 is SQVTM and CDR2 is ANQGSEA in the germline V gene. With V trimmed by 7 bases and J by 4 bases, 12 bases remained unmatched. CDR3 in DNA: TGCAGCGCCGTAGGCGGGGGGCTGACGTACGAGCAGTACTTC. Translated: CSAVGGGLTYEQYF.

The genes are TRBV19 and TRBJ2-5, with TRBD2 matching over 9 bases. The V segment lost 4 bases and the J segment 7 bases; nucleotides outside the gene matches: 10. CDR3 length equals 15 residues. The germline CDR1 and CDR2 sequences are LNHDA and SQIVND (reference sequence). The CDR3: CASSNSGGSLRTQYF. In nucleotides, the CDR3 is TGTGCCAGTAGTAATAGCGGGGGTAGCCTCCGGACCCAGTACTTC.

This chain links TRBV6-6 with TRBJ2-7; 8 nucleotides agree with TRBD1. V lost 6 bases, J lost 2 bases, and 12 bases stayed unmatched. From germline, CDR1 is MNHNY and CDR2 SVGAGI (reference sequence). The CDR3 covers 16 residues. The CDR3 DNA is TGTGCCAGCAGCCCCTCGGCGGGACAGGCCACCTACGAGCAGTACTTC. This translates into CASSPSAGQATYEQYF.

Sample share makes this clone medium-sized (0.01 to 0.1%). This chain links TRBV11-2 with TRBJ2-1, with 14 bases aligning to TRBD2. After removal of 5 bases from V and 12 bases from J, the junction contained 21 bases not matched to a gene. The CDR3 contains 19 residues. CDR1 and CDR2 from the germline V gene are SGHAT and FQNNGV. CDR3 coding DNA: TGTGCCAGCAGCGATAGTTGGGGTATTAGGACTAGCGGGGGGAAGGGGCAGTTCTTC. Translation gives CASSDSWGIRTSGGKGQFF.

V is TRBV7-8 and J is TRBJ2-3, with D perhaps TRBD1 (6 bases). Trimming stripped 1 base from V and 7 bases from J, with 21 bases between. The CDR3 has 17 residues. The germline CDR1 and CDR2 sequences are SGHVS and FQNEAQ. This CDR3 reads CASSLVSGRGSWNTQYF. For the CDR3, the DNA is TGTGCCAGCAGCTTAGTTTCTGGCAGGGGAAGTTGGAATACGCAGTATTTT.

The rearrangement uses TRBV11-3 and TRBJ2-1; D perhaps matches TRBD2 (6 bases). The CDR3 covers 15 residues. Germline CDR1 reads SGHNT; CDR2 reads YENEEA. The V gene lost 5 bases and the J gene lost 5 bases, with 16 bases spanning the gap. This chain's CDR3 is CASSVGSSGDNEQFF. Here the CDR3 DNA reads TGTGCCAGCAGCGTAGGGTCCTCGGGGGACAATGAGCAGTTCTTC.

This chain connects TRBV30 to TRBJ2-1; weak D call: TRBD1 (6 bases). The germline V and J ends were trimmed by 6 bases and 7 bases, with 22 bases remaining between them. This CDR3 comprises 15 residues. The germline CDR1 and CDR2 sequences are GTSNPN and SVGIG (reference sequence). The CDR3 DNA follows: TGTGCCTGCTCCAACGGGGCCACAGGGATTAATGAGCAGTTCTTC. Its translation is CACSNGATGINEQFF. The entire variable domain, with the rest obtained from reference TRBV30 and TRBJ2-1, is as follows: SQTIHQWPATLVQPVGSPLSLECTVEGTSNPNLYWYRQAAGRGLQLLFYSVGIGQISSEVPQNLSASRPQDRQFILSSKKLLLSDSGFYLCACSNGATGINEQFFGPGTRLTVL.

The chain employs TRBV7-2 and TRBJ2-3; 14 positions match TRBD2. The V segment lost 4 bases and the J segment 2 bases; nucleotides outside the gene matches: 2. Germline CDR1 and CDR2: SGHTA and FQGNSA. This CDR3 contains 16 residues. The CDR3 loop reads CASSSGLAGATDTQYF. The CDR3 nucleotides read TGTGCCAGCAGCTCGGGACTAGCGGGGGCCACAGATACGCAGTATTTT.

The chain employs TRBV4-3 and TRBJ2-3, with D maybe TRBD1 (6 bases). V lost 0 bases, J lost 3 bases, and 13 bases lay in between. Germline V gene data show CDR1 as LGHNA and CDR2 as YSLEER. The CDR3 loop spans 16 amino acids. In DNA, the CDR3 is TGCGCCAGCAGCCAAGATCGCAGGGGCGCGACAGATACGCAGTATTTT. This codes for CASSQDRRGATDTQYF.

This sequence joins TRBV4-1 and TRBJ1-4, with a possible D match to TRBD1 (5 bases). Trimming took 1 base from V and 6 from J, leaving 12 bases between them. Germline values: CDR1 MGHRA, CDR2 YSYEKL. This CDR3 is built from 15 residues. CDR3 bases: TGCGCCAGCAGCCAAGGAAACAGGCTAGATGAAAAACTGTTTTTT. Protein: CASSQGNRLDEKLFF.

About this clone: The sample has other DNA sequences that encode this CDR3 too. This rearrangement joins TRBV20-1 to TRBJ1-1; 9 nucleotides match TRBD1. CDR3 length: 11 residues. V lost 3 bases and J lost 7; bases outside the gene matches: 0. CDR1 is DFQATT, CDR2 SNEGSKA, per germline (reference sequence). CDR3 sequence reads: CSARTGGEAFF. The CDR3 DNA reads TGCAGTGCTAGGACAGGGGGTGAAGCTTTCTTT.

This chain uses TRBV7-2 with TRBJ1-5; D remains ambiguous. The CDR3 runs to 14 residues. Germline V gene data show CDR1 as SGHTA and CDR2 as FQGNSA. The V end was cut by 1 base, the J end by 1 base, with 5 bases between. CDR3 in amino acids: CASSLVVSNQPQHF. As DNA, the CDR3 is TGTGCCAGCAGCTTAGTAGTGAGCAATCAGCCCCAGCATTTT.

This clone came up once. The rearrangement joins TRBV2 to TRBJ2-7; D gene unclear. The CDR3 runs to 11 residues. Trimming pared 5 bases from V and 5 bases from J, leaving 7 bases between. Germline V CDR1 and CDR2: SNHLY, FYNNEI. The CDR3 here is CASSLQHEQYF. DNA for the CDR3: TGTGCCAGCAGTTTACAGCACGAGCAGTACTTC.